These 31 T cell receptor beta chains share one sample of origin, sequenced in a study of cytomegalovirus exposure and HLA in healthy donors. Some clones are missing from TCRdb's copy, which holds only in-frame ones; the method was immunoSEQ multiplex PCR. The sample has tens of thousands of clones; 96% are singletons. Sequencing was carried out using PBMCs. These receptors originate from a woman between 18 and 29 years old in good health and CMV-seropositive.

The chain uses TRBV5-1 and TRBJ1-1; 7 nucleotides line up with TRBD1. With V trimmed by 2 bases and J by 0 bases, 7 bases remained unmatched. This CDR3 has 16 residues. Germline V gene data show CDR1 as SGHRS and CDR2 as YFSETQ. The CDR3 reads CASSLGTGELNTEAFF. DNA for the CDR3: TGCGCCAGCAGCTTAGGCACAGGGGAGTTGAACACTGAAGCTTTCTTT.

The chain couples TRBV6-1 to TRBJ2-7; TRBD2 matches at 10 bases. In germline, CDR1 is MNHNS, CDR2 SASEGT. J lost 1 base, V lost 2 bases, and 5 bases had no gene match. This CDR3 has 16 amino acids. This chain's CDR3 is CASSELGTSVSYEQYF. The CDR3 bases are TGTGCCAGCAGTGAATTAGGGACTAGCGTATCCTACGAGCAGTACTTC.

The genes are TRBV18 and TRBJ2-1, with 8 bases matching TRBD2. The CDR3 sequence is 14 residues long. Germline CDR1 is KGHSH and CDR2 is LQKENI. With 2 bases clipped from V and 5 bases from J, the junction kept 2 bases outside the gene matches. CDR3 sequence reads: CASSPSTSDNEQFF. CDR3 coding DNA: TGTGCCAGCTCACCATCGACTAGCGACAATGAGCAGTTCTTC.

The V gene is TRBV7-3, the J gene TRBJ2-1; 14 positions match TRBD2. Germline V CDR1 and CDR2: SGHTA, FQGTGA. The junction had 12 bases not matched to a gene; V was cut back by 5 bases and J by 0 bases. This CDR3 has 20 residues. CDR3 coding DNA: TGTGCCAGCAGCAAAACCGGGACTAGCGGGAGCGCTAGCTCCTACAATGAGCAGTTCTTC. Encoded protein: CASSKTGTSGSASSYNEQFF.

The chain links TRBV10-3 to TRBJ2-5, with TRBD2 matching 8 bases. After removal of 3 bases from V and 1 base from J, the junction contained 4 bases not matched to a gene. CDR1 is ENHRY and CDR2 is SYGVKD in the germline V gene. The CDR3 covers 15 residues. CDR3 DNA: TGTGCCATCAGTGATAAACTAGCGGCCCAAGAGACCCAGTACTTC. Protein product: CAISDKLAAQETQYF.

The chain recombines TRBV13 with TRBJ1-1, with 8 nucleotides matching TRBD1. With V trimmed by 0 bases and J by 1 base, 4 bases remained unmatched. The CDR3 loop spans 16 amino acids. Germline CDR1 and CDR2: PRHDT and FYEKMQ (reference sequence). The CDR3 coding sequence is TGTGCCAGCAGCTTAGGCCAGGGGGCTAGGAACACTGAAGCTTTCTTT. It specifies CASSLGQGARNTEAFF.

V and J are TRBV4-3 and TRBJ2-1; TRBD2 matches at 7 bases. The CDR3 extends over 15 amino acids. Trimming cost V 0 bases and J 8 bases; bases outside gene matches: 7. Per the germline V gene, CDR1 is LGHNA and CDR2 is YSLEER. The CDR3 sequence: CASSQDPRGEDEQFF. CDR3 coding DNA: TGCGCCAGCAGCCAAGATCCTCGGGGGGAGGATGAGCAGTTCTTC.

This chain connects TRBV19 to TRBJ1-2, with D perhaps TRBD1 (5 bases). CDR3 length: 14 amino acids. Germline V lookup: CDR1 LNHDA, CDR2 SQIVND (reference sequence). Trimming pared 9 bases from V and 0 bases from J, leaving 14 bases between. The CDR3 region has the DNA TGTGCCAGCAGCGAACAGGTGGCTAACTATGGCTACACCTTC. This codes for CASSEQVANYGYTF.

The V call is TRBV4-1, the J call TRBJ2-7, with D uncertain. CDR1 and CDR2 (germline): MGHRA, YSYEKL. V was pared by 8 bases and J by 0 bases, with 8 bases between. CDR3 length equals 12 residues. This CDR3 is CASGASSYEQYF. CDR3 sequence (DNA): TGCGCCAGCGGTGCTAGCTCCTACGAGCAGTACTTC.

The gene calls are TRBV7-2 and TRBJ2-3; D perhaps matches TRBD2 (5 bases). The CDR3 has 14 amino acids. Germline lookup yields CDR1 SGHTA and CDR2 FQGNSA. V dropped 0 bases and J dropped 4 bases, with 8 bases sitting between them. The CDR3 coding sequence is TGTGCCAGCAGCTTAGCAATCGGGGCAGATACGCAGTATTTT. Amino acid sequence: CASSLAIGADTQYF.

The J gene is TRBJ1-5, the V gene TRBV27; 8 bases are shared with TRBD1. In germline, CDR1 is MNHEY, CDR2 SMNVEV (reference sequence). The CDR3 runs 15 residues. Trimming cost V 6 bases and J 0 bases; bases outside gene matches: 4. CDR3: CASRLDRDSNQPQHF. The CDR3, as DNA: TGTGCCAGCAGGCTGGACAGGGATAGCAATCAGCCCCAGCATTTT.

This sequence joins TRBV9 and TRBJ2-5; TRBD2 matches 9 bases. This CDR3 is 17 amino acids long. V shed 0 bases and J 1 base; nucleotides not matched to a gene: 7. The germline gives CDR1 SGDLS, CDR2 YYNGEE. CDR3 sequence reads: CASSVASAGGPQETQYF. CDR3 DNA sequence: TGTGCCAGCAGCGTAGCTTCAGCGGGAGGCCCCCAAGAGACCCAGTACTTC.

The chain joins TRBV4-3 to TRBJ2-7, with 7 bases lining up with TRBD2. There are 17 residues in the CDR3. CDR1 and CDR2 (germline): LGHNA, YSLEER. V shed 0 bases and J 6 bases; nucleotides not matched to a gene: 14. CDR3 sequence (DNA): TGCGCCAGCAGCCAAGAATTAGGGGAGGGCCTAGGTTTCGAGCAGTACTTC. This gives the protein CASSQELGEGLGFEQYF.

This rearrangement joins TRBV27 to TRBJ2-7; 8 bases align to TRBD2. The CDR3 loop spans 13 amino acids. The junction had 4 bases not matched to a gene; V was cut back by 6 bases and J by 3 bases. The germline CDR1 and CDR2 sequences are MNHEY and SMNVEV (reference sequence). In DNA form, the CDR3 reads TGTGCCAGCAGCCCGGGGGGGTTCTACGAGCAGTACTTC. Translation: CASSPGGFYEQYF.

The chain links TRBV7-3 to TRBJ2-2; TRBD1 agrees at 8 bases. The germline CDR1 and CDR2 sequences are SGHTA and FQGTGA. The CDR3 has 14 residues. Trimming removed 6 bases from V and 9 bases from J; junction bases left unmatched: 9. The DNA of the CDR3 is TGTGCCAGCAGTCCGGACAGGGAGGTCCGGGAGCTGTTTTTT. Protein product: CASSPDREVRELFF.

The chain links TRBV19 to TRBJ1-2; 7 bases map to TRBD1. The length of the CDR3 is 15 residues. CDR1 is LNHDA, CDR2 SQIVND, per germline (reference sequence). The V segment lost 5 bases and the J segment 4 bases; nucleotides outside the gene matches: 10. This chain's CDR3 is CASSPQAGGGYGYTF. CDR3 sequence (DNA): TGTGCCAGTAGTCCTCAGGCAGGGGGTGGCTATGGCTACACCTTC.

This chain links TRBV19 with TRBJ2-3, with 10 nucleotides matching TRBD2. The V segment lost 5 bases and the J segment 1 base; nucleotides outside the gene matches: 9. This CDR3 is built from 17 residues. Germline V gene sequence: CDR1 LNHDA, CDR2 SQIVND (reference sequence). This chain's CDR3 is CASSVSGRARGTDTQYF. The CDR3 bases are TGTGCCAGTAGTGTAAGCGGGAGGGCCCGGGGCACAGATACGCAGTATTTT. Looking up the rest from reference TRBV19 and TRBJ2-3 gives the full variable domain: DGGITQSPKYLFRKEGQNVTLSCEQNLNHDAMYWYRQDPGQGLRLIYYSQIVNDFQKGDIAEGYSVSREKKESFPLTVTSAQKNPTAFYLCASSVSGRARGTDTQYFGPGTRLTVL.

The chain couples TRBV11-2 to TRBJ2-7, with D perhaps matching TRBD1 (5 bases). The CDR3 is made up of 15 amino acids. V shed 3 bases and J shed 5 bases, with 17 bases lying between them. The V gene's germline CDR1 is SGHAT and CDR2 FQNNGV. The CDR3, as DNA: TGTGCCAGCAGCTTTACATTTGGGGCTACGAACGAGCAGTACTTC. Amino acids: CASSFTFGATNEQYF.

The rearrangement joins TRBV4-3 to TRBJ2-6; no clear D gene. V lost 1 base and J 4 bases, leaving 23 bases between the germline ends. The CDR3 is made up of 20 amino acids. Germline V CDR1 and CDR2: LGHNA, YSLEER. The CDR3 loop reads CASSQGSPVHSPLGANVLTF. CDR3 nucleotides: TGCGCCAGCAGCCAAGGTAGCCCCGTCCATTCGCCTCTGGGGGCCAACGTCCTGACTTTC.

The chain couples TRBV12-5 to TRBJ2-7; the match to TRBD2 covers 7 bases. The CDR3 spans 13 residues. V lost 3 bases and J lost 2; bases outside the gene matches: 1. Per germline, CDR1 LGHNT and CDR2 FRNRAP. The CDR3 DNA reads as TGTGCTAGTGGTTTCGGGACTACCTACGAGCAGTACTTC. Its translation: CASGFGTTYEQYF.

V is TRBV27 and J is TRBJ1-2; tentative D call: TRBD1 (6 bases). Germline CDR1 MNHEY, CDR2 SMNVEV (reference sequence). V was clipped by 7 bases and J by 0 bases, with 12 bases between them. The CDR3 is 14 amino acids. The CDR3 is CASMLTGSNYGYTF. CDR3 DNA: TGTGCCAGCATGTTGACAGGTTCTAACTATGGCTACACCTTC.

The rearrangement uses TRBV27 and TRBJ2-7; the D gene is possibly TRBD2 (6 bases). V dropped 2 bases and J dropped 4 bases, with 12 bases sitting between them. Germline-derived CDR1 and CDR2 are MNHEY and SMNVEV (reference sequence). The length of the CDR3 is 14 residues. CDR3 sequence reads: CASSLRRELYEQYF. DNA of the CDR3: TGTGCCAGCAGTTTACGGAGGGAGTTGTACGAGCAGTACTTC.

The V gene is TRBV28, the J gene TRBJ2-3; TRBD2 is a possible D gene (6 bases). The CDR3 has 15 amino acids. Trimming took 2 bases from V and 0 from J, leaving 9 bases between them. Per germline, CDR1 MDHEN and CDR2 SYDVKM. The CDR3 sequence is CASSLIGTSTDTQYF. In DNA form, the CDR3 reads TGTGCCAGCAGTTTAATCGGGACTAGCACAGATACGCAGTATTTT.

V usage is TRBV6-5 and J usage is TRBJ2-3, with TRBD2 matching over 10 bases. V lost 2 bases and J lost 6; bases outside the gene matches: 5. The CDR3 has 15 amino acids. The germline gives CDR1 MNHEY, CDR2 SVGAGI. The CDR3 nucleotides are TGTGCCAGCAGTTACGGCCTAGCGGGAGCTGATACGCAGTATTTT. This sequence encodes CASSYGLAGADTQYF.

The chain carries TRBV28 and TRBJ2-4, with 7 bases fitting TRBD2. V trimming: 6 bases; J trimming: 3 bases; junction bases outside the gene matches: 8. The CDR3 contains 15 residues. Germline assignment: CDR1 MDHEN and CDR2 SYDVKM. CDR3 DNA: TGTGCCAGCAGCCCTGGAGGGGAGGGCAAAAACATTCAGTACTTC. As protein: CASSPGGEGKNIQYF.

The rearrangement links TRBV30 to TRBJ1-5, with TRBD1 identical over 9 bases. The CDR3 contains 15 residues. With 3 bases clipped from V and 4 bases from J, the junction kept 7 bases outside the gene matches. CDR1 and CDR2 from the germline V gene are GTSNPN and SVGIG (reference sequence). The CDR3 loop reads CAWSLGDRENQPQHF. The CDR3 region has the DNA TGTGCCTGGAGCCTAGGGGACAGGGAGAATCAGCCCCAGCATTTT. The full variable domain, with the rest looked up from reference TRBV30 and TRBJ1-5, is SQTIHQWPATLVQPVGSPLSLECTVEGTSNPNLYWYRQAAGRGLQLLFYSVGIGQISSEVPQNLSASRPQDRQFILSSKKLLLSDSGFYLCAWSLGDRENQPQHFGDGTRLSIL.

The chain carries TRBV28 and TRBJ2-3; 9 nucleotides line up with TRBD2. Per germline, CDR1 MDHEN and CDR2 SYDVKM. Trimming removed 3 bases from V and 0 bases from J; junction bases left unmatched: 7. This CDR3 contains 17 residues. The CDR3 sequence is CASSFTAGGLSTDTQYF. In DNA form, the CDR3 reads TGTGCCAGCAGTTTTACAGCGGGAGGACTAAGCACAGATACGCAGTATTTT.

V and J are TRBV29-1 and TRBJ1-2; D perhaps matches TRBD1 (5 bases). Trimming took off 5 bases at V and 8 bases at J, with 12 bases between the two ends. This CDR3 spans 11 amino acids. The germline V gene has CDR1 SQVTM and CDR2 ANQGSEA. The CDR3 protein is CSVLGPRGYTF. As DNA, the CDR3 is TGCAGCGTTCTGGGGCCAAGGGGCTACACCTTC. The complete variable domain, with remaining parts taken from reference TRBV29-1 and TRBJ1-2, reads SAVISQKPSRDICQRGTSLTIQCQVDSQVTMMFWYRQQPGQSLTLIATANQGSEATYESGFVIDKFPISRPNLTFSTLTVSNMSPEDSSIYLCSVLGPRGYTFGSGTRLTVV.

This clone was observed a handful of times. The V and J genes are TRBV9 and TRBJ1-1; D remains ambiguous. Deletions cut 0 bases from V and 1 base from J, with 7 bases between. This CDR3 comprises 14 residues. Germline CDR1 SGDLS, CDR2 YYNGEE. The CDR3, as DNA: TGTGCCAGCAGCGTAGTTGAGGAGAACACTGAAGCTTTCTTT. Translating gives CASSVVEENTEAFF.

This sequence joins TRBV5-1 and TRBJ2-2; D call uncertain. V lost 1 base and J lost 9, with 4 bases in between. This CDR3 contains 11 residues. The germline V gene has CDR1 SGHRS and CDR2 YFSETQ. The CDR3, as DNA: TGCGCCAGCAGCTTGAGCCGGGAGCTGTTTTTT. As protein: CASSLSRELFF.

The chain couples TRBV4-3 to TRBJ1-5; the match to TRBD1 covers 8 bases. The germline CDR1 and CDR2 sequences are LGHNA and YSLEER. Unmatched junction bases numbered 13, after V lost 0 bases and J lost 0 bases. The CDR3 consists of 20 residues. The CDR3 DNA reads as TGCGCCAGCAGCCAAGAACATCGGACAGGGCCAGAAAATAGCAATCAGCCCCAGCATTTT. Its protein product is CASSQEHRTGPENSNQPQHF.